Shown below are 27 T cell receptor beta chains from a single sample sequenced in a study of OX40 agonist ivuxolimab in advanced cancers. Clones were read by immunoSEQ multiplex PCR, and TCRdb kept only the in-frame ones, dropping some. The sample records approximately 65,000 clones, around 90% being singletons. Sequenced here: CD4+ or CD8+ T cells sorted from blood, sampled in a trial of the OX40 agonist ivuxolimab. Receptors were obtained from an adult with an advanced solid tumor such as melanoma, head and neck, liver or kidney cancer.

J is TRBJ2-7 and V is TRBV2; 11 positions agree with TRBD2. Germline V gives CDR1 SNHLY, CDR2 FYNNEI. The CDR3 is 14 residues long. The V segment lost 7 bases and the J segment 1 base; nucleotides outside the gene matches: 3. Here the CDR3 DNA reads TGTGCCAGCATGACTAGCGGGACTTCCTACGAGCAGTACTTC. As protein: CASMTSGTSYEQYF. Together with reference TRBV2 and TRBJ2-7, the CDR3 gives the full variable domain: EPEVTQTPSHQVTQMGQEVILRCVPISNHLYFYWYRQILGQKVEFLVSFYNNEISEKSEIFDDQFSVERPDGSNFTLKIRSTKLEDSAMYFCASMTSGTSYEQYFGPGTRLTVT.

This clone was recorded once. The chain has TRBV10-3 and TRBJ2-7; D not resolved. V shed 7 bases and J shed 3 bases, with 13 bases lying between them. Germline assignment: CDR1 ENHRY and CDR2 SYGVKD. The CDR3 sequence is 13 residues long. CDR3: CAIKGTVLYEQYF. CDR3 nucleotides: TGTGCCATCAAAGGTACAGTGCTCTACGAGCAGTACTTC.

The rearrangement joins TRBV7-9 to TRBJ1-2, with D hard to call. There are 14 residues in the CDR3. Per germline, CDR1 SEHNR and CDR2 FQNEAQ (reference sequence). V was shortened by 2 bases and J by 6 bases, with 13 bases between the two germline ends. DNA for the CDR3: TGTGCCAGCAGCTTAAAAGAGAAAGGAGATGGCTACACCTTC. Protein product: CASSLKEKGDGYTF.

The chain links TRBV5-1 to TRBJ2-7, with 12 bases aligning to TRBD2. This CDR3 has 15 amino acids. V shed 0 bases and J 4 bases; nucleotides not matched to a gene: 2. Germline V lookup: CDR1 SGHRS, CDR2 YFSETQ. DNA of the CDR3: TGCGCCAGCAGCTTGGGACTAGCGGGAGTTTACGAGCAGTACTTC. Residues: CASSLGLAGVYEQYF.

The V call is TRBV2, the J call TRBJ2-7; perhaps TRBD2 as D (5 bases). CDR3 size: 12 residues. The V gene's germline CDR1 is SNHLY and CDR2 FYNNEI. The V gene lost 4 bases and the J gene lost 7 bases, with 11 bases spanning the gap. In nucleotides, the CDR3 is TGTGCCAGCAGTGCCCAGGACTGGGAGCAGTACTTC. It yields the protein CASSAQDWEQYF.

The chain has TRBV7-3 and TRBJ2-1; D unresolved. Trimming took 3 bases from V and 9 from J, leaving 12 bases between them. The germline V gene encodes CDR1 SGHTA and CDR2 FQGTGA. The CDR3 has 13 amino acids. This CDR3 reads CASSFKTRGEQFF. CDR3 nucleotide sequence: TGTGCCAGCAGCTTTAAAACGCGCGGTGAGCAGTTCTTC.

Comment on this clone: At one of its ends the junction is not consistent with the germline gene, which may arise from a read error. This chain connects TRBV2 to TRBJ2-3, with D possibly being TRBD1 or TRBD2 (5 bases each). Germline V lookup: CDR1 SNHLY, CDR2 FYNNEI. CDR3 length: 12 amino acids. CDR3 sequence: CASLKTGTPITF. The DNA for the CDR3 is TGTGCCAGTTTGAAGACCGGGACCCCTATAACTTTT. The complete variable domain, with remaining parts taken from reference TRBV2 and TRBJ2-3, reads EPEVTQTPSHQVTQMGQEVILRCVPISNHLYFYWYRQILGQKVEFLVSFYNNEISEKSEIFDDQFSVERPDGSNFTLKIRSTKLEDSAMYFCASLKTGTPITFGPGTRLTVL.

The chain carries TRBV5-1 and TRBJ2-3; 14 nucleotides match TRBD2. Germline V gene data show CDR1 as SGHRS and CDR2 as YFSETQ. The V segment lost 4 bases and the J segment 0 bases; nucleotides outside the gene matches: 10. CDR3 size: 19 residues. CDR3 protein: CASSPNTGLAGASTDTQYF. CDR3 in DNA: TGCGCCAGCAGCCCGAATACGGGACTAGCGGGGGCTAGCACAGATACGCAGTATTTT.

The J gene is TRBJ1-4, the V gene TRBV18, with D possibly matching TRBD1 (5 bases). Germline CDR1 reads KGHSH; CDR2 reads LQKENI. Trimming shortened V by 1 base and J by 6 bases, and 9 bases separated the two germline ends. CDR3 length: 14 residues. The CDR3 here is CASSPQGSDEKLFF. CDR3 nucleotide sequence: TGTGCCAGCTCACCACAGGGGTCGGATGAAAAACTGTTTTTT.

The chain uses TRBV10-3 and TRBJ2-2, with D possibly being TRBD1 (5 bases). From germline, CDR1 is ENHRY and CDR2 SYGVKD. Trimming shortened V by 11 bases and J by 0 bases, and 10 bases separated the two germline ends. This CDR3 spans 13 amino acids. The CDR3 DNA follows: TGTGCCCTGGGGCTAGCGAACACCGGGGAGCTGTTTTTT. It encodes CALGLANTGELFF.

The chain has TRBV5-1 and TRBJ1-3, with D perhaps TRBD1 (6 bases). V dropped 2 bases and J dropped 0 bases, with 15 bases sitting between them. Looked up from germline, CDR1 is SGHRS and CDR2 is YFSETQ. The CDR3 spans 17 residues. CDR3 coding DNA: TGCGCCAGCAGCTTAGCCTTTGGACAGTTCTCTGGAAACACCATATATTTT. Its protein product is CASSLAFGQFSGNTIYF.

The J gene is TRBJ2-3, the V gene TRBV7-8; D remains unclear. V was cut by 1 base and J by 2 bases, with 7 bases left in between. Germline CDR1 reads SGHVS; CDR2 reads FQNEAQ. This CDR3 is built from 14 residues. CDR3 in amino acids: CASSLGHLTDTQYF. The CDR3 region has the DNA TGTGCCAGCAGCTTAGGGCATCTCACAGATACGCAGTATTTT.

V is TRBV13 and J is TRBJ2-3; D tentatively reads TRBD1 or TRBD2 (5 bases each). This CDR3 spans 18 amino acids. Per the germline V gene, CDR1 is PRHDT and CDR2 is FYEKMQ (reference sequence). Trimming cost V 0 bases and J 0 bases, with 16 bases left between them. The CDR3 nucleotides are TGTGCCAGCAGCTTAGGCACCGGGACGGAGACTAGCACAGATACGCAGTATTTT. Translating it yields CASSLGTGTETSTDTQYF.

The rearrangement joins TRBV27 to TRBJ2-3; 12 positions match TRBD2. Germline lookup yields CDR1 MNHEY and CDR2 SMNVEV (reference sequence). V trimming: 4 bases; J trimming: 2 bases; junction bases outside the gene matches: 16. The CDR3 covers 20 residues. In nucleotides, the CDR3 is TGTGCCAGCAGTTCCGGCCCCCTAGCGGGGGGGCCGAAGAACACAGATACGCAGTATTTT. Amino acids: CASSSGPLAGGPKNTDTQYF.

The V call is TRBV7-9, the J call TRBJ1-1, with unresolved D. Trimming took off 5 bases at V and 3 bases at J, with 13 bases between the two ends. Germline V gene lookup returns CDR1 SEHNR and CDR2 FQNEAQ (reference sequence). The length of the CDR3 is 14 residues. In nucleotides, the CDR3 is TGTGCCAGCAGCCCGGCTGTATCGTACACTGAAGCTTTCTTT. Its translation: CASSPAVSYTEAFF. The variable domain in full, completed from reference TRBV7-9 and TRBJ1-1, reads DTGVSQNPRHKITKRGQNVTFRCDPISEHNRLYWYRQTLGQGPEFLTYFQNEAQLEKSRLLSDRFSAERPKGSFSTLEIQRTEQGDSAMYLCASSPAVSYTEAFFGQGTRLTVV.

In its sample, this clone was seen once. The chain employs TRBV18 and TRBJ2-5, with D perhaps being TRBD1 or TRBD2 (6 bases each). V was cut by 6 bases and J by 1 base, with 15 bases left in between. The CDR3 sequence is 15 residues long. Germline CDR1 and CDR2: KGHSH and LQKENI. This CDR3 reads CASSPGAGVQETQYF. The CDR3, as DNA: TGTGCCAGCTCGCCGGGGGCCGGGGTCCAAGAGACCCAGTACTTC. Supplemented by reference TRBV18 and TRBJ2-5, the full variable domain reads NAGVMQNPRHLVRRRGQEARLRCSPMKGHSHVYWYRQLPEEGLKFMVYLQKENIIDESGMPKERFSAEFPKEGPSILRIQQVVRGDSAAYFCASSPGAGVQETQYFGPGTRLLVL.

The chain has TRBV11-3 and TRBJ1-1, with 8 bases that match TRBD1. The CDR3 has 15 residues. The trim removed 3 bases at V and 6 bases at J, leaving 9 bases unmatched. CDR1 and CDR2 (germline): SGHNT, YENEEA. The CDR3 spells CASSFRTGNLAEAFF. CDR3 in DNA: TGTGCCAGCAGCTTCAGGACAGGGAATTTAGCTGAAGCTTTCTTT.

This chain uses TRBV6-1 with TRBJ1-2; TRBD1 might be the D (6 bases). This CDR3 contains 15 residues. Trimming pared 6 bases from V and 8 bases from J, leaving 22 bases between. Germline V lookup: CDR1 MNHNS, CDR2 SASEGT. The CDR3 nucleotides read TGTGCCAGCAGACCCTCCGACAGGTGGACGGGCGGCTACACCTTC. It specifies CASRPSDRWTGGYTF.

The CDR3 loop is CASSVSGGGVNTEAFF. DNA of the CDR3: TGTGCCAGTAGTGTCTCCGGGGGAGGGGTGAACACTGAAGCTTTCTTT. The chain combines TRBV19 with TRBJ1-1; tentative D call: TRBD1 (5 bases). V was pared by 5 bases and J by 0 bases, with 16 bases between. The CDR3 consists of 16 residues. The germline CDR1 and CDR2 sequences are LNHDA and SQIVND (reference sequence).

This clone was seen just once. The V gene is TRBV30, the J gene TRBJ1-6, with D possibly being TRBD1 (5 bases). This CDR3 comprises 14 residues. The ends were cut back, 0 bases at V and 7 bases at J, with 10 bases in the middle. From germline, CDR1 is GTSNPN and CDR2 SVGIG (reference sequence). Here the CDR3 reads CAWSVGRQNSPLHF. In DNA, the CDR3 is TGTGCCTGGAGTGTGGGCAGACAGAATTCACCCCTCCACTTT.

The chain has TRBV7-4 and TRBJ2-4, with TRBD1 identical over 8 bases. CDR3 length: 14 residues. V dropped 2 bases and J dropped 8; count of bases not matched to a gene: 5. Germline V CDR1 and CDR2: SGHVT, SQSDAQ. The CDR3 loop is CASSLSDRVHIQYF. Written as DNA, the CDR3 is TGTGCCAGCAGCTTATCGGACAGGGTACACATTCAGTACTTC.

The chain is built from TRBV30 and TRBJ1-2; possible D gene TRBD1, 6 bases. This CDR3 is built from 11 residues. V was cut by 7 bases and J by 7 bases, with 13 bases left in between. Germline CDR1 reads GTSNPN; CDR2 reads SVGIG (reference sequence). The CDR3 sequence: CALELGGGYTF. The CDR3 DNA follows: TGTGCCTTGGAGCTAGGGGGTGGCTACACCTTC.

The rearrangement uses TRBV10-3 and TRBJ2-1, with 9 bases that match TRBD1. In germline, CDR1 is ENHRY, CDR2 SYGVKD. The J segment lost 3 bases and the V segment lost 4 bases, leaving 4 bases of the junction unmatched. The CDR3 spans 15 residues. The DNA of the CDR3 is TGTGCCATCAGTGGGGCGGGACAGGGCTACAATGAGCAGTTCTTC. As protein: CAISGAGQGYNEQFF.

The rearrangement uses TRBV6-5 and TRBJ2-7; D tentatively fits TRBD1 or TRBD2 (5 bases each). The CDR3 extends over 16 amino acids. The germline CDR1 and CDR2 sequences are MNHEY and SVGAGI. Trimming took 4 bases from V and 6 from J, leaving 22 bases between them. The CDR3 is CASSSMRGSREGEQYF. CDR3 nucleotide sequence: TGTGCCAGCAGTTCCATGAGGGGATCTAGAGAGGGCGAGCAGTACTTC.

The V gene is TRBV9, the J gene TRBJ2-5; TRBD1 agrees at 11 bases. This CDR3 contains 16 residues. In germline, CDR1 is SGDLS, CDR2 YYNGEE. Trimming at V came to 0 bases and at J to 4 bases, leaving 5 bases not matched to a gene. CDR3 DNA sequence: TGTGCCAGCAGCGTAGAAGCGGGGACAGGGGGAGAGACCCAGTACTTC. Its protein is CASSVEAGTGGETQYF.

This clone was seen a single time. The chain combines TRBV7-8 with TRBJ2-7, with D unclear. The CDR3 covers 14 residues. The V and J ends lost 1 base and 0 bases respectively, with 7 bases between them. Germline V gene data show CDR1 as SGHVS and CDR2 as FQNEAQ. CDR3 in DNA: TGTGCCAGCAGCTTAGGAGTGCGCTCCTACGAGCAGTACTTC. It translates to CASSLGVRSYEQYF. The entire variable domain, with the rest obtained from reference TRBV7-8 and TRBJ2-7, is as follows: GAGVSQSPRYKVAKRGQDVALRCDPISGHVSLFWYQQALGQGPEFLTYFQNEAQLDKSGLPSDRFFAERPEGSVSTLKIQRTQQEDSAVYLCASSLGVRSYEQYFGPGTRLTVT.

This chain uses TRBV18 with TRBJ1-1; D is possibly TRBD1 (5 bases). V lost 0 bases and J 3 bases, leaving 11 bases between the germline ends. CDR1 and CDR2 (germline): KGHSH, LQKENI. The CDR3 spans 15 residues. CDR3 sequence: CASSPPAGRDTEAFF. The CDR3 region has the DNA TGTGCCAGCTCACCACCGGCAGGGCGGGACACTGAAGCTTTCTTT.